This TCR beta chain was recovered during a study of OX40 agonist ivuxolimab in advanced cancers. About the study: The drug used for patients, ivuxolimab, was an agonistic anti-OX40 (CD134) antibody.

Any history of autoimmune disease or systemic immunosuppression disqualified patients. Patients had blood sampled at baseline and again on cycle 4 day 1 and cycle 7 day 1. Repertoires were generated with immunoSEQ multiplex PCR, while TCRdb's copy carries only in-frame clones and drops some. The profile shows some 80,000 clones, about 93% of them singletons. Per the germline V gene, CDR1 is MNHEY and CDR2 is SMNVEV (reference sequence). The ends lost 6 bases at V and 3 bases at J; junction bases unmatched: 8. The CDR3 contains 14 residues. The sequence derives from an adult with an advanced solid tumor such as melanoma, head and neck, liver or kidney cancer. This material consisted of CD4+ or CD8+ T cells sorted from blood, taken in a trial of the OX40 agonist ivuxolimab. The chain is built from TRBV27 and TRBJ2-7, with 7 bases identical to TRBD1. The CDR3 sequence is CASSPGTEIYEQYF. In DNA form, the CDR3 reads TGTGCCAGCAGCCCCGGGACAGAGATCTACGAGCAGTACTTC.